The next 23 T cell receptor beta chains were all read from a single sample in a study of tissue T cells after allogeneic stem cell transplantation. The time point denotes: mouse harvest day 14 after allogeneic transplant. The graft held 10^6 splenic CD5+ T cells and 10^7 T-cell-depleted bone marrow cells. Profiled with immunoSEQ multiplex PCR; TCRdb holds only in-frame clones, not every one. The sample contains 7,500 to 8,500 clones, 30% to 40% of which appear only once. Sequencing used skin. The receptor source for this set is a female BALB/c mouse given C57BL/6 T cells with graft-versus-host disease after an allogeneic hematopoietic cell transplant.

By share, this clone ranks as medium-sized. Mouse germline and gene names are used. Sequencing ends 1 residue short of the CDR3 end; the germline J gene provides the rest. V is TRBV13-1 and J is TRBJ1-2; 7 nucleotides agree with TRBD1. The CDR3 is 13 amino acids. Germline V gene sequence: CDR1 NSHNY, CDR2 SYGAGN. V trimming: 9 bases; J trimming: 0 bases; junction bases outside the gene matches: 5. The sequenced CDR3 bases are TGTGCCAACAGACAGGGCACAAACTCCGACTACACC. Translating it yields CANRQGTNSDYT. The whole CDR3 protein is CANRQGTNSDYTF.

This clone was detected a few times. Germline and genes: mouse. The CDR3 end lies 1 residue beyond the end of the read and is filled in from the germline J gene. The chain links TRBV16 to TRBJ1-1; D call uncertain. CDR1 is SGHSA, CDR2 FRNQAP, per germline. The CDR3 is 11 residues long. V was shortened by 4 bases and J by 8 bases, with 8 bases between the two germline ends. The sequenced CDR3 bases are TGTGCAAGCAGCTCTCGGACTGAAGTCTTC. Residues: CASSSRTEVF. The CDR3 in its entirety is CASSSRTEVFF.

Sample share makes this clone medium-sized (0.01 to 0.1%). These gene names are mouse names. The read terminates 1 residue ahead of where the CDR3 ends, so the germline J gene completes it. This CDR3 is also generated by other DNA sequences in the sample. The J gene is TRBJ1-4, the V gene TRBV26; 7 bases align to TRBD1. The V and J ends lost 6 bases and 2 bases, in that order; junction bases with no gene match: 3. The CDR3 has 14 residues. CDR1 is KGHPV, CDR2 FQNQEV, per germline (reference sequence). This CDR3 is CASSRQGSNERLFF. The sequenced part of the CDR3 DNA is TGTGCCAGCAGCCGACAGGGCTCCAACGAAAGATTATTT.

Notes on this clone: The gene symbols are mouse symbols. The read ends 1 residue before the CDR3 terminus; that terminus is restored from the germline J gene. This chain joins TRBV26 and TRBJ2-7; 10 positions agree with TRBD2. The CDR3 length is 15 residues. Germline V gene data show CDR1 as KGHPV and CDR2 as FQNQEV (reference sequence). Unmatched junction bases numbered 1, after V lost 2 bases and J lost 0 bases. The chain's CDR3 is CASSLTGGVSYEQYF. The DNA read from the CDR3 is TGTGCCAGCAGTCTGACTGGGGGGGTCTCCTATGAACAGTAC.

To note about this clone: Gene and germline names: mouse. The DNA ends 1 residue before the CDR3 does, and the rest of the CDR3 is filled in from the germline J gene. The chain employs TRBV26 and TRBJ1-1, with D unresolved. Germline V gene data show CDR1 as KGHPV and CDR2 as FQNQEV (reference sequence). This CDR3 has 13 amino acids. Trimming pared 5 bases from V and 1 base from J, leaving 8 bases between. Partial CDR3 DNA: TGTGCCAGCAGTTCCTACATAAACACAGAAGTCTTC. Amino acids: CASSSYINTEVF. Given in full, the CDR3 is CASSSYINTEVFF.

This clone was observed a handful of times. Gene and germline names: mouse. The read ends 1 residue before the CDR3 terminus; that terminus is restored from the germline J gene. V and J are TRBV26 and TRBJ2-7, with TRBD2 matching 7 bases. Germline CDR1 KGHPV, CDR2 FQNQEV (reference sequence). CDR3 length equals 14 residues. Losses at the gene ends were 4 bases for V and 0 bases for J; bases not matched to a gene: 3. The CDR3 loop reads CASSRGLSSYEQYF. Partial CDR3 DNA: TGTGCCAGCAGTCGGGGACTGAGCTCCTATGAACAGTAC.

This clone is labeled as medium-sized. Each gene name is a mouse one. The read terminates 1 residue before the CDR3 end, so the remaining end is supplied by the germline J gene. The rearrangement links TRBV15 to TRBJ2-1; TRBD1 matches 7 bases. CDR1 is SGHND and CDR2 is FRSKSL in the germline V gene. The CDR3 length is 13 residues. V shed 6 bases and J 7 bases; nucleotides not matched to a gene: 6. The CDR3 loop reads CASSQGEEAEQFF. The covered CDR3 bases are TGTGCCAGCAGCCAGGGGGAGGAGGCTGAGCAGTTC.

The sample holds one count of this clone. The genes are named according to mouse. The read finishes 1 residue shy of the CDR3 end, and the germline J gene is used to complete it. The chain uses TRBV13-2 and TRBJ2-5; maybe TRBD1 (6 bases). Germline loops: CDR1 NNHNN, CDR2 SYGAGS (reference sequence). Deletions cut 1 base from V and 3 bases from J, with 9 bases between. The CDR3 has 14 amino acids. The sequenced CDR3 bases are TGTGCCAGCGGTGATAGGGGACAACAAGACACCCAGTAC. Amino acid sequence: CASGDRGQQDTQY. The whole CDR3 protein reads CASGDRGQQDTQYF.

Concerning this clone itself: Since a much larger clone is just one base distant, this may be a read error. Mouse gene names and germline throughout. The CDR3 bases that were read are TGTGCCAGCAGTCCCGGGACAACAAACACCGGGCAGCTCTAC. Its protein product is CASSPGTTNTGQLY. The full CDR3 protein is CASSPGTTNTGQLYF. This sequence joins TRBV26 and TRBJ2-2, with a possible D match to TRBD1 (6 bases). The sequenced fragment ends 1 residue before the CDR3 boundary, so the rest is inferred from the germline J gene. CDR1 and CDR2 (germline): KGHPV, FQNQEV (reference sequence). Deletions cut 4 bases from V and 0 bases from J, with 9 bases between. CDR3 length: 15 amino acids.

Of note for this clone: Mouse names are used for the genes. The read comes to an end 1 residue before the CDR3 does, leaving the germline J gene to fill in the end. V gene TRBV26 combines with J gene TRBJ2-4; TRBD1 might be the D (5 bases). Germline CDR1 KGHPV, CDR2 FQNQEV (reference sequence). Trimming removed 1 base at V and 6 bases at J, with 5 bases between. The CDR3 is 12 amino acids. Here the CDR3 reads CASSLYRNTLYF. The CDR3 DNA, read in part, is TGTGCCAGCAGTCTGTACAGGAACACCTTGTAC.

Concerning this clone itself: Any gene name here is a mouse gene name. With the read ending 1 residue before the CDR3 end, the germline J gene is used to fill in that end. This rearrangement joins TRBV26 to TRBJ2-7; 10 nucleotides align to TRBD2. Germline CDR1 reads KGHPV; CDR2 reads FQNQEV (reference sequence). The CDR3 covers 15 residues. Trimming cost V 4 bases and J 0 bases; bases outside gene matches: 3. The CDR3 bases that were read are TGTGCCAGCAGTCCCCGACTGGGGGGCTCCTATGAACAGTAC. Its translation is CASSPRLGGSYEQY. The full CDR3 reads CASSPRLGGSYEQYF.

The table lists this clone with a few counts. These gene names are mouse names. Read data end 1 residue before the CDR3 end; the end is taken from the germline J gene. This chain connects TRBV3 to TRBJ2-7, with D perhaps given as TRBD1 or TRBD2 (5 bases each). V was cut by 6 bases and J by 3 bases, with 12 bases left in between. The length of the CDR3 is 13 residues. Per the germline V gene, CDR1 is SNHLY and CDR2 is FYNGKV (reference sequence). CDR3 DNA (partial): TGTGCCAGCAGGGAGCGGGGGTTCTATGAACAGTAC. Amino acids: CASRERGFYEQY. The whole CDR3 region reads CASRERGFYEQYF.

Of note for this clone: Mouse gene names apply. The DNA read from the CDR3 is TGTGCCAGCAGTCCTCCCGGGACAGGGAGTTATGAACAGTAC. This translates into CASSPPGTGSYEQY. The entire CDR3 sequence reads CASSPPGTGSYEQYF. The genes are TRBV26 and TRBJ2-7; 9 nucleotides match TRBD1. With the read ending 1 residue before the CDR3 end, the germline J gene is used to fill in that end. Germline CDR1 and CDR2: KGHPV and FQNQEV (reference sequence). Germline trimming cut 4 bases from V and 4 bases from J; bases unmatched to any gene: 8. CDR3 size: 15 residues.

For this clone: Gene labels here are mouse ones. Read data end 1 residue before the CDR3 end; the end is taken from the germline J gene. The J gene is TRBJ1-6, the V gene TRBV5; D remains unclear. TRBJ1-6 is classed as an ORF, of uncertain function. CDR1 LGHNA and CDR2 YNLKQL come from the germline V gene (reference sequence). The V end was cut by 0 bases, the J end by 7 bases, with 10 bases between. The length of the CDR3 is 15 residues. CDR3 protein: CASSQEGNRNSPLYF. CDR3 DNA, as far as it was read: TGTGCCAGCAGCCAAGAAGGGAATAGGAATTCGCCCCTCTAC.

This clone has more than one count but fewer than ten. The gene names given are mouse names. The observed sequence ends 1 residue before the CDR3 terminus, with the missing tail filled in from the germline J gene. The chain employs TRBV26 and TRBJ1-4; D unresolved. The germline V gene encodes CDR1 KGHPV and CDR2 FQNQEV (reference sequence). This CDR3 contains 11 residues. Trimming left V 5 bases short and J 4 bases short, with 2 bases between. CDR3 residues: CASSFNERLFF. The sequenced CDR3 bases are TGTGCCAGCAGTTTCAACGAAAGATTATTT.

Only a few counts were recorded for this clone. Any gene name here is a mouse gene name. The sequenced fragment ends 1 residue before the CDR3 boundary, so the rest is inferred from the germline J gene. The genes are TRBV3 and TRBJ1-4; 8 nucleotides align to TRBD1. Germline V lookup: CDR1 SNHLY, CDR2 FYNGKV (reference sequence). The CDR3 is made up of 14 amino acids. Losses at the gene ends were 3 bases for V and 7 bases for J; bases not matched to a gene: 4. The covered CDR3 bases are TGTGCCAGCAGCTTTACAGGGGGTGGCGAAAGATTATTT. Residues: CASSFTGGGERLF. The CDR3 in full is CASSFTGGGERLFF.

Comment on this clone: The listed genes are named as in mouse. The read finishes 1 residue shy of the CDR3 end, and the germline J gene is used to complete it. This sequence joins TRBV26 and TRBJ2-5; D call uncertain. The V gene's germline CDR1 is KGHPV and CDR2 FQNQEV (reference sequence). CDR3 length: 12 residues. V shed 7 bases and J shed 0 bases, with 5 bases lying between them. The sequenced part of the CDR3 DNA is TGTGCCAGCACCCTTAACCAAGACACCCAGTAC. This gives the protein CASTLNQDTQY. The full CDR3 protein is CASTLNQDTQYF.

To note about this clone: Germline and genes: mouse. The CDR3 end falls 1 residue outside the read, so it is completed with the germline J gene. This rearrangement joins TRBV5 to TRBJ1-6; 7 bases match TRBD1. TRBJ1-6 is assigned to the ORF class and has an uncertain function. The CDR3 covers 16 residues. Germline assignment: CDR1 LGHNA and CDR2 YNLKQL (reference sequence). V shed 4 bases and J 0 bases; nucleotides not matched to a gene: 3. The CDR3 loop is CASSPGTVSYNSPLYF. CDR3 DNA, as far as it was read: TGTGCCAGCAGCCCCGGGACAGTTTCCTATAATTCGCCCCTCTAC.

Turning to this clone: The gene symbols are mouse symbols. Read sequence stops 1 residue before the CDR3 end, and the germline J gene provides the missing end. The chain is built from TRBV23 and TRBJ2-4; TRBD1, the table's D call, lacks a check against the DNA. This CDR3 has 14 residues. Germline V lookup: CDR1 KGHTA, CDR2 FQNQQP. The CDR3 loop is CSSSQSQGANTLYF. CDR3 DNA, as far as it was read: TGCTCCAGCAGTCAATCACAGGGGGCGAACACCTTGTAC.

Notes on this clone: Gene names and germline match the mouse. The read falls 1 residue short of the CDR3 end, and the missing part is taken from the germline J gene. V is TRBV13-3 and J is TRBJ1-2; D is uncertain. V lost 5 bases and J 1 base, leaving 9 bases between the germline ends. Germline V lookup: CDR1 NNHDY, CDR2 SYVADS. This CDR3 spans 13 amino acids. This CDR3 reads CASSRRENSDYTF. CDR3 DNA, as far as it was read: TGTGCCAGCAGCCGCCGGGAAAACTCCGACTACACC.

A remark on this clone: All gene names here are mouse names. The DNA ends 1 residue before the CDR3 does, and the rest of the CDR3 is filled in from the germline J gene. This chain links TRBV26 with TRBJ2-7; 9 bases are a match to TRBD1. The CDR3 spans 14 residues. V lost 1 base to trimming and J lost 5 bases; unmatched junction nucleotides: 3. The germline V gene encodes CDR1 KGHPV and CDR2 FQNQEV (reference sequence). CDR3 amino acids: CASSLWDRAHEQYF. The sequenced part of the CDR3 DNA is TGTGCCAGCAGTCTGTGGGACAGGGCCCATGAACAGTAC.

Points on this clone: Gene names follow the mouse nomenclature. The read finishes 1 residue shy of the CDR3 end, and the germline J gene is used to complete it. The chain links TRBV3 to TRBJ2-3, with 9 bases matching TRBD2. Per germline, CDR1 SNHLY and CDR2 FYNGKV (reference sequence). This CDR3 has 15 residues. With 3 bases clipped from V and 0 bases from J, the junction kept 1 base outside the gene matches. The CDR3 DNA, read in part, is TGTGCCAGCAGCTTCGACTGGGGGAGTGCAGAAACGCTGTAT. Its translation: CASSFDWGSAETLY. The whole CDR3 is CASSFDWGSAETLYF.

This clone was seen a handful of times. The gene names given are mouse names. CDR3 sequence reads: CASSHSTGDDTQYF. The CDR3 DNA, read in part, is TGTGCCAGCAGCCACTCGACAGGGGACGACACCCAGTAC. V usage is TRBV5 and J usage is TRBJ2-5; 8 nucleotides align to TRBD1. Read data end 1 residue before the CDR3 end; the end is taken from the germline J gene. The CDR3 runs 14 residues. CDR1 LGHNA and CDR2 YNLKQL come from the germline V gene (reference sequence). Trimming at V came to 3 bases and at J to 6 bases, leaving 5 bases not matched to a gene.